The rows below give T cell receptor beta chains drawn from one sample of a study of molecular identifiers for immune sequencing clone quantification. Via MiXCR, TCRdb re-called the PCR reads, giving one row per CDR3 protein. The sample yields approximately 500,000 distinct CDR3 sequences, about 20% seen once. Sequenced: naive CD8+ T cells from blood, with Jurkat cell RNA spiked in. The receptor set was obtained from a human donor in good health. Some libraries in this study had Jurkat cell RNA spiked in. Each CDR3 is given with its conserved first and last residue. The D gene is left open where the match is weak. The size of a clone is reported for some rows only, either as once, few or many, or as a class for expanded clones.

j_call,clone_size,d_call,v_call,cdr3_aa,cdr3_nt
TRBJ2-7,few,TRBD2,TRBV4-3,CASSQDGPAGGPYEQYF,TGCGCCAGCAGCCAAGATGGGCCAGCGGGAGGTCCCTACGAGCAGTACTTC
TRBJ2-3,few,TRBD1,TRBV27,CASSSTSRDRQGTDTRYF,TGTGCCAGCAGTTCCACCTCCCGGGACAGGCAGGGTACAGATACGCGGTATTTT
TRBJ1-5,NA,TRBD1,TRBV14,CASSPQLLVTGGVGANQPQHF,TGTGCCAGCAGCCCTCAACTTCTTGTGACAGGGGGTGTGGGGGCTAATCAGCCCCAGCATTTT
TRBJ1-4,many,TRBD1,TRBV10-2,CASSESHRGHGEKLFF,TGCGCCAGCAGTGAGTCCCACAGGGGGCATGGAGAAAAACTGTTTTTT
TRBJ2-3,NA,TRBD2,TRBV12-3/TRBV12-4,CASSPISGGSDTQYF,TGTGCCAGCAGTCCGATATCGGGAGGGTCAGATACGCAGTATTTT
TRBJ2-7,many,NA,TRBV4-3,CASSQDATTYEQYF,TGCGCCAGCAGCCAAGATGCAACCACCTACGAGCAGTACTTC
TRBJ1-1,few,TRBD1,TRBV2,CASSFTDRGPEAFF,TGTGCCAGCAGTTTCACAGACAGGGGGCCAGAAGCTTTCTTT
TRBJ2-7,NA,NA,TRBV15,CATSEEGTLTYEQYF,TGTGCCACCAGCGAAGAAGGGACACTGACCTACGAGCAGTACTTC
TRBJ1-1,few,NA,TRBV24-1,CATSDFAGKAFF,TGTGCCACCAGTGATTTTGCCGGGAAAGCTTTCTTT
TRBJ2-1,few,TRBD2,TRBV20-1,CSARDLTSGTYNEQFF,TGCAGTGCTAGAGATTTGACTAGCGGGACATACAATGAGCAGTTCTTC
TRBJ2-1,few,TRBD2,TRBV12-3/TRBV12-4,CASSFAASGGAGNEQFF,TGTGCCAGCAGTTTTGCGGCTAGCGGGGGGGCCGGGAATGAGCAGTTCTTC